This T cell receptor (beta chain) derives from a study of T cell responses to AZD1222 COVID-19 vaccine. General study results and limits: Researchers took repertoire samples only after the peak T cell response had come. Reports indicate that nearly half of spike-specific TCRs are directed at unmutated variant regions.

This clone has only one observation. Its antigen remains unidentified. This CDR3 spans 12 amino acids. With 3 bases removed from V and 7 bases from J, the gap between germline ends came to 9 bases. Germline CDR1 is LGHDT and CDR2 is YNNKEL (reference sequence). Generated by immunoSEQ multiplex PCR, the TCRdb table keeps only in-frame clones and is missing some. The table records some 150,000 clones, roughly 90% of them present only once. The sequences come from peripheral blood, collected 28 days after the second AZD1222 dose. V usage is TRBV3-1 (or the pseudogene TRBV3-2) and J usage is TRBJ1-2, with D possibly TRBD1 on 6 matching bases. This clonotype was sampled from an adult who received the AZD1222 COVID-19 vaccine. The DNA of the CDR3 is TGTGCCAGCAGCCATGGGGGCGCTGGCTACACCTTC. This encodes CASSHGGAGYTF.